This TCR beta chain was documented in a study of post-analysis software for immune sequencing data (dated by TCRdb to the mid-2010s). About the full investigation: Disease courses on record covered relapsing-remitting, secondary progressive and progressive-relapsing multiple sclerosis, though some patients had no subtype annotation. A subset of samples was prepared in parallel using single-end sample barcoding, then pooled and co-amplified after Illumina adapter ligation. The patient repertoires were set against 10 or so previously published healthy control repertoires from donors whose ages ranged from roughly 6 to 27 years.

To demonstrate the VDJtools post-analysis software, TCR beta repertoires were profiled from the peripheral blood of 10 to 15 young patients with multiple sclerosis. The patients with multiple sclerosis were children and adolescents between about 6 and 16 years of age. Details on this clonotype: The antigen this receptor binds is unknown. No base-level quality is on record; no much larger clone is a single base apart.

Reading the germline V gene gives CDR1 SGHTA and CDR2 FQGNSA. V is clipped by 6 bases and J by 0 bases, and the sequence between their germline boundaries is 6 bases long. The CDR3 goes from the cysteine to the phenylalanine over 13 residues. Only the CDR3 portion is preserved as DNA: 39 bases, with reading frame beginning at the first base. Study-level results and caveats: When samples were clustered directly using the F measure, samples prepared in the same batch co-clustered strongly, which prompted a batch-effect correction. Significantly lower normalized Chao1 diversity was found in multiple sclerosis patients than in controls, suggesting substantial peripheral T-cell clonal expansion. The multiple sclerosis patient group was slightly younger than the control group. Significantly higher frequencies in patients than in controls were found for roughly 5 TRBV segments, including TRBV5-6, TRBV5-1 and TRBV20-1.

Library preparation used PCR. The sequencing machine was an Illumina HiSeq 2500. Unique molecular identifiers were incorporated into TCR beta cDNA libraries to reduce PCR and sequencing biases. Every 1 to 10 million input T cells yielded about 500,000 cDNA molecules, meaning each molecule approximated one T cell. Patient libraries were prepared and sequenced with the same protocol used for the earlier healthy control dataset. Samples belonging to the same batch were prepared together, multiplexed and sequenced on a shared HiSeq lane. Regarding the original processing steps: Raw barcoded reads were processed with MIGEC, discarding single-read molecular identifier groups before consensus assembly and CDR3 extraction. VDJtools was used for post-analysis of the clonotype tables, and diversity was normalized by down-sampling every dataset to the size of the smallest sample. Repertoire overlap clustering matched CDR3 amino acid but not nucleotide sequences to correct batch-related cross-sample contamination. The public reads were quality trimmed at Q25 with fastp and then assembled into clones with MiXCR by TCRdb, keeping productive beta chains. Rows matching on CDR3 protein sequence are summarized as one entry with the most common DNA and genes. For this entry, the V and J calls and clone size follow TCRdb and not the study's own pipeline. In this sample the table shows fewer than 900,000 distinct CDR3 sequences, 46% of which occur a single time. Roughly 5% of the sample is taken by the ten largest.

The chain is made from TRBV7-2 and TRBJ2-1; the D segment could be TRBD2, given 5 matching bases. Sequenced sample: blood. This TCR was recovered from a girl aged 10-17 years with multiple sclerosis. In nucleotide form, the sequence is TGTGCCAGCAGGAGGGCCTCCTACAATGAGCAGTTCTTC. This is translated as CASRRASYNEQFF.